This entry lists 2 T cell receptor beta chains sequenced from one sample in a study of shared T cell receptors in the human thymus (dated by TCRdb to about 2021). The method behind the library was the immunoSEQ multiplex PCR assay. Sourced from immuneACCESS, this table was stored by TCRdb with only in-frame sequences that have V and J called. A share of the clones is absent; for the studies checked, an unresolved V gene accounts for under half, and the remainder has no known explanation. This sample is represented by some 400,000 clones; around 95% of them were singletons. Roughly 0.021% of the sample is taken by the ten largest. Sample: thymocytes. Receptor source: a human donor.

CDR3 nucleotide sequence: TGTGCTAGTGGGGCGGGACTCTTGAACACCGGGGAGCTGTTTTTT. It yields the protein CASGAGLLNTGELFF. The chain uses TRBV12-5 and TRBJ2-2, with D possibly TRBD2 on 6 matching bases. Trimming left V 6 bases short and J 1 base short, with 12 bases between. There are 15 residues in the CDR3. Looked up from germline, CDR1 is LGHNT and CDR2 is FRNRAP.

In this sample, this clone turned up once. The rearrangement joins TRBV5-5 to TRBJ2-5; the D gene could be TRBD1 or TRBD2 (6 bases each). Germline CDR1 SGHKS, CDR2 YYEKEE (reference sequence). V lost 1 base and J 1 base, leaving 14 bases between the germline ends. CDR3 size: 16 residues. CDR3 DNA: TGTGCCAGCAGCTTGTCAATAGGAGGGGGCCAAGAGACCCAGTACTTC. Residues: CASSLSIGGGQETQYF. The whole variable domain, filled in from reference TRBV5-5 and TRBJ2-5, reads DAGVTQSPTHLIKTRGQQVTLRCSPISGHKSVSWYQQVLGQGPQFIFQYYEKEERGRGNFPDRFSARQFPNYSSELNVNALLLGDSALYLCASSLSIGGGQETQYFGPGTRLLVL.